This T cell receptor beta chain is drawn from a study of T cell responses to AZD1222 COVID-19 vaccine. General study results and limits: After the peak T cell response, and only then, were repertoires sampled.

The CDR3 contains 14 residues. In germline, CDR1 is GTSNPN, CDR2 SVGIG (reference sequence). Trimming removed 3 bases from V and 2 bases from J, with 11 bases in between. Produced via immunoSEQ multiplex PCR; TCRdb's table is partial and in-frame only. The sample yields 150,000 to 200,000 clones, 90% to 95% seen once. In the case of this clone: The antigen remains undetermined.

This receptor was identified in an adult in good health. The J gene is TRBJ1-3, the V gene TRBV30; D remains unclear. The sequencing here drew on peripheral blood, taken on day 0 of AZD1222 vaccination. CDR3 DNA sequence: TGTGCCTGGAGCCGACCTAGGCCTGGAAACACCATATATTTT. It codes for CAWSRPRPGNTIYF.